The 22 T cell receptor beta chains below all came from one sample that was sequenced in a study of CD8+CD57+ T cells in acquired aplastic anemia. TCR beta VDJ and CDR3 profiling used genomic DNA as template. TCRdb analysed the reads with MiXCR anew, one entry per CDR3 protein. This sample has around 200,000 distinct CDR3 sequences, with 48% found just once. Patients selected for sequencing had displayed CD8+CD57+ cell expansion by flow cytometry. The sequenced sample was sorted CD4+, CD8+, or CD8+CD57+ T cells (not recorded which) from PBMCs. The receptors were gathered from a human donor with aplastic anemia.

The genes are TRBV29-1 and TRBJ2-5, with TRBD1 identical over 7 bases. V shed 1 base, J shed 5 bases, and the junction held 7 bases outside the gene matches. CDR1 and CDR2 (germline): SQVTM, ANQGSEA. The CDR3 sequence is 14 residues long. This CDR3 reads CSVEGQGVGETQYF. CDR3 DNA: TGCAGCGTTGAAGGCCAGGGGGTCGGTGAGACCCAGTACTTC.

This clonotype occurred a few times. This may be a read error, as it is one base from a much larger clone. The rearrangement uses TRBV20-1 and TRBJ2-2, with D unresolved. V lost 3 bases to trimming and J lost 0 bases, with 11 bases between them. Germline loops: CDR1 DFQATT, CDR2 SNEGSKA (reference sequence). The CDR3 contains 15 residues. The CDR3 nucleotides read TGCAGTGCTAGTTATCCGGTCACGAACACCGGGGAGCTGTTTTTT. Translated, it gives CSASYPVTNTGELFF.

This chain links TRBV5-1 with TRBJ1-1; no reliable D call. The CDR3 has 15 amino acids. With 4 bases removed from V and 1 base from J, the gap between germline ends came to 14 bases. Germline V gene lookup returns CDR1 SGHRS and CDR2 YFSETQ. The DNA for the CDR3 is TGCGCCAGCAGCCCCACCCAACAGCAGAACACTGAAGCTTTCTTT. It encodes CASSPTQQQNTEAFF.

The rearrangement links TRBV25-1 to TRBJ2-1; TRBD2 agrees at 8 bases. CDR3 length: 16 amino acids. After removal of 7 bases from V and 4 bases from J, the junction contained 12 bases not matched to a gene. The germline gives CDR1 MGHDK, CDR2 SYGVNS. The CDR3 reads CASMGPAGGGYNEQFF. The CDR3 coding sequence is TGTGCCAGCATGGGTCCGGCGGGAGGCGGATACAATGAGCAGTTCTTC.

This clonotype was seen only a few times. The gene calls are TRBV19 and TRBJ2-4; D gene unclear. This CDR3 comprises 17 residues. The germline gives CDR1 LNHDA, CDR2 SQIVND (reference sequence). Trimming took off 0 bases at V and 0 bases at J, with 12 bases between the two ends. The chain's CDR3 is CASSIDRAALAKNIQYF. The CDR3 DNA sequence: TGTGCCAGTAGTATAGATCGGGCAGCTCTAGCCAAAAACATTCAGTACTTC.

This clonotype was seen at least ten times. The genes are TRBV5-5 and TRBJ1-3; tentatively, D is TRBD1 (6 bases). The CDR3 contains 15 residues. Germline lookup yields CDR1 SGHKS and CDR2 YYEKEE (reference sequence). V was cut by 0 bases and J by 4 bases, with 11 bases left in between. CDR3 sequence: CASSLGPGEGNTIYF. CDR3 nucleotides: TGTGCCAGCAGCTTGGGGCCAGGGGAAGGAAACACCATATATTTT. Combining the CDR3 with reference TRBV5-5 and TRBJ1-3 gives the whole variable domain DAGVTQSPTHLIKTRGQQVTLRCSPISGHKSVSWYQQVLGQGPQFIFQYYEKEERGRGNFPDRFSARQFPNYSSELNVNALLLGDSALYLCASSLGPGEGNTIYFGEGSWLTVV.

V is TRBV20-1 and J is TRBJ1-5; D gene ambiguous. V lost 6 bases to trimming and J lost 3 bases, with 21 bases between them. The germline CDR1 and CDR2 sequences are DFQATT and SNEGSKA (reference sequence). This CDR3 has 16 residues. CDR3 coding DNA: TGCAGTGCCAGAAGGTTGGGCATTGTTGACAATCAGCCCCAGCATTTT. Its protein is CSARRLGIVDNQPQHF.

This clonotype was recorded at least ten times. CDR3 protein: CASSPGTSGRAGNEQYF. The DNA for the CDR3 is TGTGCCAGCAGCCCAGGGACTAGCGGGAGGGCAGGCAATGAGCAGTACTTC. V gene TRBV9 combines with J gene TRBJ2-7; 16 bases line up with TRBD2. Germline V CDR1 and CDR2: SGDLS, YYNGEE. The CDR3 extends over 17 amino acids. After removal of 4 bases from V and 7 bases from J, the junction contained 11 bases not matched to a gene.

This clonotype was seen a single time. The CDR3 region is CASSPLTGELYNEQFF. CDR3 DNA sequence: TGTGCCAGCAGCCCATTGACAGGGGAACTCTACAATGAGCAGTTCTTC. The V gene is TRBV11-1, the J gene TRBJ2-1; 8 nucleotides line up with TRBD1. Germline trimming cut 5 bases from V and 3 bases from J; bases unmatched to any gene: 9. Germline CDR1 is SGHAT and CDR2 is FQDESV (reference sequence). The CDR3 is 16 residues long. Supplemented by reference TRBV11-1 and TRBJ2-1, the full variable domain reads EAEVAQSPRYKITEKSQAVAFWCDPISGHATLYWYRQILGQGPELLVQFQDESVVDDSQLPKDRFSAERLKGVDSTLKIQPAELGDSAMYLCASSPLTGELYNEQFFGPGTRLTVL.

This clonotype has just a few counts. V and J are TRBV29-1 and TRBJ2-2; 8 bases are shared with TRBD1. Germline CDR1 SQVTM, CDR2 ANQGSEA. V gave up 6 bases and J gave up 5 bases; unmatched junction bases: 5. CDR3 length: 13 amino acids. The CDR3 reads CSVGQGTTGELFF. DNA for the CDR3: TGCAGCGTCGGACAGGGTACAACCGGGGAGCTGTTTTTT.

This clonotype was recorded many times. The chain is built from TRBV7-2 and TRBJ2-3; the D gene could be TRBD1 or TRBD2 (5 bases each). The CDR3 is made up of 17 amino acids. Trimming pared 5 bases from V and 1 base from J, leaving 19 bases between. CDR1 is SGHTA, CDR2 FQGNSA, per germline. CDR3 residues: CASSPLRRDPRTDTQYF. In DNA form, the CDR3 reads TGTGCCAGCAGCCCACTACGAAGGGACCCCCGCACAGATACGCAGTATTTT.

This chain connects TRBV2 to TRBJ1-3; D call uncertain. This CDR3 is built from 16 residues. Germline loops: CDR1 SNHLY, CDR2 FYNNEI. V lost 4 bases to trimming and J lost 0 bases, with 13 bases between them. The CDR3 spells CASSGQRPDSGNTIYF. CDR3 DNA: TGTGCCAGCAGTGGTCAGCGGCCAGACTCTGGAAACACCATATATTTT.

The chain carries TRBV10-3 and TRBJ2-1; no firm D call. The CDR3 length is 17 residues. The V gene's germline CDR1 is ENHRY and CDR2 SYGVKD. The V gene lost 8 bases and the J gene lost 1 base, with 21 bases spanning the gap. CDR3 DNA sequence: TGTGCCATCCAGGATCGCTCCCCCGGAGTTTCCTACAATGAGCAGTTCTTC. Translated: CAIQDRSPGVSYNEQFF.

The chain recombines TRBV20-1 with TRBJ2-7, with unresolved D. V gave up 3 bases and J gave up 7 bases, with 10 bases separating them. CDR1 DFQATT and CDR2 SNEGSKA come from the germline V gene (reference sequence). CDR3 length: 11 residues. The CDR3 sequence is CSASYLSEQYF. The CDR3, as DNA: TGCAGTGCTAGTTACCTGAGTGAGCAGTACTTC.

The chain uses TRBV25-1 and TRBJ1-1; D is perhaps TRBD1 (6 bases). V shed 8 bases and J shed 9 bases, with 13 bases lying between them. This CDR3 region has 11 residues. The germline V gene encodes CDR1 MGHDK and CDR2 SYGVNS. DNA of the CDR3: TGTGCCAGCGCCGGGGGCAGTAAAGCTTTCTTT. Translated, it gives CASAGGSKAFF.

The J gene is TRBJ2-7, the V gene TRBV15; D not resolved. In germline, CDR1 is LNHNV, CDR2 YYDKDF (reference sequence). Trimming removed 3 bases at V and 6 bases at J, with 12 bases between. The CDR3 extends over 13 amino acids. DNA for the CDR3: TGTGCCACCAGCAGCACTGACTTATCCGAGCAGTACTTC. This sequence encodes CATSSTDLSEQYF.

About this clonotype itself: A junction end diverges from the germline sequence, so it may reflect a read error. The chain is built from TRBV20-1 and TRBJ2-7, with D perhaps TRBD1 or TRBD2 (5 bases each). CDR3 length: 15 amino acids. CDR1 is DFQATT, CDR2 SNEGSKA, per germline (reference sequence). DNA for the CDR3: TGCGGTGCTAGGTCCGGGACGTCGAGCTCCTACGAGCAGTACTTC. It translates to CGARSGTSSSYEQYF.

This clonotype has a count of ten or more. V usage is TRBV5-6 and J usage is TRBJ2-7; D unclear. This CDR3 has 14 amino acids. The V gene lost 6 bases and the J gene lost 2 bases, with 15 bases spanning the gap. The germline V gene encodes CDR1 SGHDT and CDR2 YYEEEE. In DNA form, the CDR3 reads TGTGCCAGCAACTCTAGGACGGCTCCCTACGAGCAGTACTTC. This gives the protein CASNSRTAPYEQYF. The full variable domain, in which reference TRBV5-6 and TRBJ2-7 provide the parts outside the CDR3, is DAGVTQSPTHLIKTRGQQVTLRCSPKSGHDTVSWYQQALGQGPQFIFQYYEEEERQRGNFPDRFSGHQFPNYSSELNVNALLLGDSALYLCASNSRTAPYEQYFGPGTRLTVT.

CDR3 region: CASTTGGLEFF. CDR3 in DNA: TGTGCCAGCACTACGGGGGGCTTGGAGTTCTTC. The chain links TRBV19 to TRBJ2-1, with D maybe TRBD2 (7 bases). CDR3 length equals 11 residues. Germline-derived CDR1 and CDR2 are LNHDA and SQIVND (reference sequence). The V end lost 9 bases, the J end lost 14 bases, and 17 bases lay between the germline ends.

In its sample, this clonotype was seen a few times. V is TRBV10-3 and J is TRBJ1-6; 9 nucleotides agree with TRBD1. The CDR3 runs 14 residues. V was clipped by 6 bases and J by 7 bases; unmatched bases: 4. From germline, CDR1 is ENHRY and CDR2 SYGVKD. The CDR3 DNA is TGTGCCATCAGGACCGGGACAGGGAATTCACCCCTCCACTTT. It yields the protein CAIRTGTGNSPLHF.

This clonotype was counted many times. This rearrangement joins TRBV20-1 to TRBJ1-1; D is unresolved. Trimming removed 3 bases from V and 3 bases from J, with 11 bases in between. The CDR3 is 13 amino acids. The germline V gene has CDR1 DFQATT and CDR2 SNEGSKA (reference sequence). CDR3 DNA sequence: TGCAGTGCTAGGGAGGGATGGGACACTGAAGCTTTCTTT. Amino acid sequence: CSAREGWDTEAFF.

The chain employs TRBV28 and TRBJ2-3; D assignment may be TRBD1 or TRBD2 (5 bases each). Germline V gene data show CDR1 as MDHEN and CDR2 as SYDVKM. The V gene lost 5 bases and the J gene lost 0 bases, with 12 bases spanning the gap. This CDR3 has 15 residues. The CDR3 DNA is TGTGCCAGCAGTATGATTCGGGACAGCACAGATACGCAGTATTTT. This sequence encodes CASSMIRDSTDTQYF.